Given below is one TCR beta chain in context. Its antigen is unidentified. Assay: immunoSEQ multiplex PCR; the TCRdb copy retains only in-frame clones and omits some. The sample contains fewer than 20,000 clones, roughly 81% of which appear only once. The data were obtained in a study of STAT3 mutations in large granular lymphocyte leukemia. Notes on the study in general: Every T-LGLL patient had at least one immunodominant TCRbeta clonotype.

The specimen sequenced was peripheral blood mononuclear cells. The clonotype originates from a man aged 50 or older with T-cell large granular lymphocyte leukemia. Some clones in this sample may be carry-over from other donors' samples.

The CDR3 sequence is CASKGRANTGELFF. In DNA form, the CDR3 reads TGTGCCAGCAAGGGGAGAGCGAACACCGGGGAGCTGTTTTTT. V gene TRBV6-5 combines with J gene TRBJ2-2; possibly TRBD1 or TRBD2 for D (5 bases each). Trimming stripped 7 bases from V and 0 bases from J, with 9 bases between. The CDR3 is made up of 14 amino acids. CDR1 MNHEY and CDR2 SVGAGI come from the germline V gene.